This TCR beta chain was sequenced for a study of regulatory T cells in long-lasting Graves disease. Overall study results and limits: It was peripheral blood alone, not thyroid tissue, that was studied. Accuracy may have been reduced by the small sample size.

This clonotype was counted at least ten times. What it recognizes is unknown. This CDR3 spans 18 amino acids. V lost 3 bases and J lost 0; bases outside the gene matches: 11. The V gene's germline CDR1 is SNHLY and CDR2 FYNNEI. Documented time point: newly diagnosed GD, antithyroid drugs for less than 3 months. PBMC-extracted RNA yielded the TCR library. Arm-PCR with iRepertoire HTBI primers amplified the CDR3 regions for these TCR beta libraries. A single record per CDR3 protein comes from TCRdb applying MiXCR to the multiplex PCR reads. This table holds approximately 350,000 distinct CDR3 sequences, over 15% found once. Separately, the same data were catalogued under a study of T cells in Graves' hyperthyroidism and ophthalmopathy. That paper states: It was uncontrolled infection, other autoimmune disease, pregnancy or lactation that excluded patients. Blood also carried most thyroid clonotypes expanded above 0.001.

Sequencing was performed on peripheral blood mononuclear cells (PBMCs), taken at new diagnosis, from a patient treated with antithyroid drugs. The V and J genes are TRBV2 and TRBJ1-5, with 7 bases identical to TRBD1. This receptor was identified in a man aged 40-55 years with Graves disease. The CDR3 DNA is TGTGCCAGCAGTGACCCCGGGCAGGGGGGAGATAGCAATCAGCCCCAGCATTTT. Translated, it gives CASSDPGQGGDSNQPQHF.